The following is a T cell receptor beta chain sequence with its context. The antigen remains unidentified. This sample was included in a study of shared clonotypes between healthy human individuals. Study-level findings and limits: Sequencing depth was predicted to influence how clonotypes are shared among donors. Owing to a small donor count, the genetic and exposure-history diversity represented was limited.

Repertoires were generated with immunoSEQ multiplex PCR, while TCRdb's copy carries only in-frame clones and drops some. The data show over a million clones, roughly 75% seen once. This CDR3 spans 16 amino acids. The V and J ends lost 0 bases and 2 bases respectively, with 12 bases between them. Per germline, CDR1 SGHTS and CDR2 YDEGEE. This receptor was taken from a man aged 18-30 years in good health. The V and J genes are TRBV5-8 and TRBJ1-3; D call uncertain. Sequences were obtained from memory CD4+ T cells sorted from blood. Subset reported: CD45RA-negative fraction. The CDR3: CASSLGPILTGNTIYF. CDR3 DNA: TGTGCCAGCAGCTTGGGTCCAATCCTCACTGGAAACACCATATATTTT.